The rows below give T cell receptor beta chains drawn from one sample of a study of T-cell reconstitution after alpha-beta-depleted transplantation in children. TCRdb independently ran MiXCR on the PCR reads; one entry per CDR3 protein. The sample lists 98,000 or so distinct CDR3 sequences, 23% occurring once. Material: PBMCs, obtained before TCRalphabeta/CD19-depleted stem cell transplant. Receptor source: a boy between 2 and 10 years old with acute lymphoblastic leukemia, due to receive a stem cell transplant. Both conserved end residues are part of each CDR3. The D gene is left open where the match is weak. Expanded clones are given a class, and other clones once, few, many or no size at all.

j_gene | v_gene | d_gene | abundance | CDR3aa | CDR3nt
TRBJ2-7 | TRBV6-1 | TRBD1 | . | CASARDRRNEQYF | TGTGCCAGCGCCCGGGACAGGCGGAACGAGCAGTACTTC
TRBJ1-2 | TRBV24-1 | . | few | CATSPGGEGGYTF | TGTGCCACCAGTCCTGGAGGAGAGGGGGGCTACACCTTC
TRBJ2-1 | TRBV5-1 | TRBD1 | few | CASSSPTGNAYNEQFF | TGCGCCAGCAGCAGCCCGACAGGGAATGCCTACAATGAGCAGTTCTTC
TRBJ2-5 | TRBV7-3 | . | . | CASSPDSQETQYF | TGTGCCAGCAGTCCTGACTCACAAGAGACCCAGTACTTC
TRBJ2-1 | TRBV7-2 | TRBD2 | many | CASSLGLAAGDEQFF | TGTGCCAGCAGCTTAGGGCTAGCGGCGGGAGATGAGCAGTTCTTC
TRBJ2-7 | TRBV5-1 | . | few | CASSLGFGESSYEQYF | TGCGCCAGCAGCTTGGGGTTCGGGGAGAGCTCCTACGAGCAGTACTTC
TRBJ1-2 | TRBV5-1 | . | few | CASSLDSGIYGYTF | TGCGCCAGCAGCTTGGACTCGGGAATCTATGGCTACACCTTC
TRBJ2-1 | TRBV7-9 | . | once | CASSLGVAFNEQFF | TGTGCCAGCAGCTTAGGAGTTGCGTTTAATGAGCAGTTCTTC
TRBJ1-2 | TRBV30 | . | few | CAWSVGSKGGYGYTF | TGTGCCTGGAGTGTGGGCTCAAAAGGCGGCTATGGCTACACCTTC
TRBJ2-6 | TRBV3-1 | . | few | CASSQDPPRGANVLTF | TGTGCCAGCAGCCAAGATCCCCCCCGAGGGGCCAACGTCCTGACTTTC
TRBJ2-2 | TRBV6-2/TRBV6-3 | . | . | CASSVTPHGEPFF | TGTGCCAGCAGTGTGACACCTCACGGGGAGCCGTTTTTT
TRBJ2-3 | TRBV18 | . | . | CASSRSSDTQYF | TGTGCCAGCTCCCGCTCGTCGGATACGCAGTATTTT
TRBJ1-1 | TRBV25-1 | . | . | CASSGTGTTEAFF | TGTGCCAGCAGTGGAACAGGGACCACTGAAGCTTTCTTT
TRBJ2-6 | TRBV20-1 | TRBD2 | many | CSATSSGTRLTGANVLTF | TGCAGTGCTACGTCCAGCGGGACTAGATTAACTGGGGCCAACGTCCTGACTTTC
TRBJ2-5 | TRBV12-3/TRBV12-4 | TRBD2 | few | CASSRTSEGETQYF | TGTGCCAGCAGTCGGACTAGCGAGGGAGAGACCCAGTACTTC
TRBJ1-1 | TRBV7-2 | . | . | CASSVPRMNTEAFF | TGTGCCAGCAGCGTACCGCGGATGAACACTGAAGCTTTCTTT
TRBJ2-2 | TRBV20-1 | . | . | CSASQSGELFF | TGCAGTGCTAGCCAGTCCGGGGAGCTGTTTTTT
TRBJ2-3 | TRBV9 | . | few | CASSVSSFSTDTQYF | TGTGCCAGCAGCGTCTCTAGTTTTAGCACAGATACGCAGTATTTT
TRBJ2-7 | TRBV3-1 | TRBD2 | few | CASSPSTSGPETPYEQYF | TGTGCCAGCAGCCCCTCGACTAGCGGACCCGAAACCCCTTACGAGCAGTACTTC
TRBJ2-6 | TRBV9 | . | . | CASSVVSSGANVLTF | TGTGCCAGCAGCGTAGTGAGCTCTGGGGCCAACGTCCTGACTTTC
TRBJ1-2 | TRBV7-2 | . | . | CASSLPGRINGYTF | TGTGCCAGCAGCTTACCGGGACGGATTAATGGCTACACCTTC
TRBJ2-3 | TRBV5-4 | . | . | CASKAGSTDTQYF | TGTGCCAGCAAGGCGGGAAGCACAGATACGCAGTATTTT
TRBJ2-7 | TRBV6-2/TRBV6-3 | . | . | CASSSRERSSEQYF | TGTGCCAGCAGTTCCAGGGAGAGATCAAGCGAGCAGTACTTC
TRBJ2-7 | TRBV6-2/TRBV6-3 | TRBD1 | few | CASRSDRGRHEQYF | TGTGCCAGCAGATCCGACAGGGGCAGGCACGAGCAGTACTTC
TRBJ2-1 | TRBV20-1 | TRBD2 | . | CSARRASGNNEQFF | TGCAGTGCTAGACGAGCTAGCGGGAACAATGAGCAGTTCTTC
TRBJ2-1 | TRBV4-1 | . | many | CASSRSASSYNEQFF | TGCGCCAGCAGCCGGTCAGCAAGCTCCTACAATGAGCAGTTCTTC
TRBJ1-1 | TRBV3-1 | TRBD1 | few | CASSLSDRGGTEAFF | TGTGCCAGCAGCCTATCGGACAGGGGGGGCACTGAAGCTTTCTTT
TRBJ2-7 | TRBV12-3/TRBV12-4 | . | . | CASSLDQGPYEQYF | TGTGCCAGCAGTTTAGATCAGGGCCCCTACGAGCAGTACTTC
TRBJ1-6 | TRBV7-3 | . | . | CASSRRGRDSPLHF | TGTGCCAGCAGCCGCCGGGGTCGGGATTCACCCCTCCACTTT
TRBJ2-1 | TRBV9 | TRBD2 | . | CASSVIRGKTRSGGNEQFF | TGTGCCAGCAGCGTTATACGGGGGAAAACAAGATCGGGGGGCAATGAGCAGTTCTTC
TRBJ1-6 | TRBV20-1 | . | many | CSAREGGTSSYNSPLHF | TGCAGTGCTAGGGAAGGGGGGACTAGCTCCTATAATTCACCCCTCCACTTT
TRBJ2-7 | TRBV5-1 | TRBD2 | many | CASSTRTSGSFSYEQYF | TGCGCCAGCAGCACCCGGACTAGCGGGAGTTTCTCCTACGAGCAGTACTTC
TRBJ2-1 | TRBV12-3/TRBV12-4 | TRBD2 | . | CASSLVFSGRSNEQFF | TGTGCCAGCAGTTTAGTATTTAGCGGGAGAAGCAATGAGCAGTTCTTC
TRBJ2-5 | TRBV28 | . | . | CASSTLDRYQETQYF | TGTGCCAGCAGCACTTTGGACCGTTACCAAGAGACCCAGTACTTC
TRBJ2-5 | TRBV29-1 | . | . | CSVENGGYGGKETQYF | TGCAGCGTTGAAAATGGGGGTTATGGGGGGAAGGAGACCCAGTACTTC
TRBJ2-5 | TRBV3-1 | . | few | CASSRTSQRFQYF | TGTGCCAGCAGCCGTACTAGCCAGAGATTCCAGTACTTC
TRBJ2-1 | TRBV12-3/TRBV12-4 | TRBD2 | few | CASSTWTSGKYNEQFF | TGTGCCAGCAGTACCTGGACTAGCGGGAAGTACAATGAGCAGTTCTTC
TRBJ1-2 | TRBV7-3 | . | few | CASSLNPGRGYTF | TGTGCCAGCAGCTTAAATCCAGGCAGAGGCTACACCTTC
TRBJ1-4 | TRBV7-2 | . | . | CASSLLVQEKLFF | TGTGCCAGCAGCTTATTAGTCCAGGAAAAACTGTTTTTT
TRBJ2-2 | TRBV20-1 | TRBD2 | few | CSARDGTSGMVGELFF | TGCAGTGCTAGAGATGGGACTAGCGGGATGGTCGGGGAGCTGTTTTTT
TRBJ2-7 | TRBV20-1 | . | . | CSARERASYDEQYF | TGCAGTGCTAGAGAAAGGGCCTCCTACGACGAGCAGTACTTC
TRBJ2-4 | TRBV5-1 | . | few | CASSLDGENIQYF | TGCGCCAGCAGCTTGGACGGGGAGAACATTCAGTACTTC
TRBJ2-2 | TRBV5-1 | . | . | CASRNLQEGGTGELFF | TGCGCCAGCAGAAATCTTCAGGAGGGCGGCACCGGGGAGCTGTTTTTT
TRBJ2-4 | TRBV28 | . | few | CASTSNLSLRNIQYF | TGTGCCAGCACCTCGAACCTTTCCTTACGAAACATTCAGTACTTC
TRBJ2-7 | TRBV7-9 | . | many | CASSLYLGEQYF | TGTGCCAGCAGCTTATATCTCGGCGAGCAGTACTTC
TRBJ1-2 | TRBV9 | TRBD1 | few | CASSQGTGVFYYGYTF | TGTGCCAGCAGTCAGGGGACAGGGGTCTTTTACTATGGCTACACCTTC
TRBJ2-7 | TRBV11-2 | . | . | CASSLTHYEQYF | TGTGCCAGCAGCTTGACCCACTACGAGCAGTACTTC
TRBJ1-3 | TRBV29-1 | . | . | CSALGTPGSGNTIYF | TGCAGCGCCCTTGGGACGCCCGGCTCTGGAAACACCATATATTTT
TRBJ2-2 | TRBV6-5 | . | many | CASSYWKLTGELFF | TGTGCCAGCAGTTACTGGAAACTCACCGGGGAGCTGTTTTTT
TRBJ2-3 | TRBV7-8 | . | few | CASSLDPRSTDTQYF | TGTGCCAGCAGCTTAGATCCACGGTCAACAGATACGCAGTATTTT
TRBJ2-2 | TRBV5-1 | . | . | CASSLIARGSSTGELFF | TGCGCCAGCAGCTTGATTGCCCGAGGGAGTTCCACCGGGGAGCTGTTTTTT
TRBJ2-1 | TRBV6-5 | . | . | CASSYAGVEGNEQFF | TGTGCCAGCAGTTACGCTGGAGTAGAGGGCAATGAGCAGTTCTTC